The entry below gives a single T cell receptor beta chain sequence along with its context. As processed by the authors: Amplification of reference gene primers provided the estimated nucleated cell counts. Some clones are missing from TCRdb's copy, which holds only in-frame ones; the method was immunoSEQ multiplex PCR. V and J calls and clone size are those listed in that table; D and trimming were worked out from the DNA. The data contain under 200,000 clones, 80% to 90% of them singletons. This specimen comes from a study of blood T cell repertoires in COVID-19. On the study more broadly: Acute and convalescent COVID-19 samples came from the United States, Italy and Spain. The analysed material was cDNA or gDNA that came from T cells, B-cell-depleted T cells, or PBMCs.

Germline lookup yields CDR1 SGHAT and CDR2 FQNNGV. The CDR3 is made up of 15 amino acids. V lost 4 bases, J lost 7 bases, and 11 bases stayed unmatched. Sequencing was done on a sample of peripheral blood. The origin of this receptor is a young man with active or convalescent COVID-19. This sequence joins TRBV11-2 and TRBJ2-5; 8 bases are a match to TRBD1. This CDR3 reads CASSSGQGSQWTQYF. DNA of the CDR3: TGTGCCAGCAGCTCCGGACAGGGCTCTCAATGGACCCAGTACTTC.